This note documents a single T cell receptor (beta chain) sequence. Its antigen is still unknown. The data are from a study of T cell responses to AZD1222 COVID-19 vaccine. The CDR3 is made up of 16 amino acids. Germline V lookup: CDR1 GTSNPN, CDR2 SVGIG (reference sequence). V was trimmed by 3 bases and J by 7 bases, leaving 22 bases between them. Study observations and caveats: With two AZD1222 doses given, Spike-specific TCR breadth and depth both rose. Only a handful of AZD1222 recipients were seropositive at baseline. Donors in the cohort were predominantly white British and more often female, and clonal diversity was possibly underestimated.

This table comes from immunoSEQ multiplex PCR, and its TCRdb copy is limited to in-frame clones, with some not included. The profile covers about 86,000 clones, with more than 70% appearing a single time and over 4% taken by the ten largest. This sequence originates from an adult who received the AZD1222 COVID-19 vaccine. The sequencing used peripheral blood, collected 28 days after the second AZD1222 dose. This rearrangement joins TRBV30 to TRBJ2-1, with D perhaps matching TRBD2 (7 bases). The CDR3 here is CAWRSSVGGAINEQFF. In DNA form, the CDR3 reads TGTGCCTGGAGATCCTCCGTGGGGGGGGCGATAAATGAGCAGTTCTTC.